These T cell receptor beta chains were read from a single sample in a study of cytomegalovirus exposure and HLA in healthy donors. Generated by immunoSEQ multiplex PCR, the TCRdb table keeps only in-frame clones and is missing some. The sample carries fewer than 150,000 clones, 80% to 85% recorded once. Source material: PBMCs. The receptors were sampled from a female donor in good health and CMV-seronegative. The CDR3 runs from the conserved cysteine through the conserved F or W. Fields, in order: V gene, D gene, J gene, clone size, CDR3 length, CDR3 DNA, CDR3 protein. D genes are given only for firm matches. Expanded clones are given a class, and other clones once, few, many or no size at all.

TRBV15,TRBD1,TRBJ2-5,few,16,TGTGCCACCAGCAGAGAACGGACAGGGGGCATAAAGACCCAGTACTTC,CATSRERTGGIKTQYF
TRBV19,NA,TRBJ2-1,NA,17,TGTGCCAGTAGTATAGATCTCCGGGTTCTCTCCTACAATGAGCAGTTCTTC,CASSIDLRVLSYNEQFF
TRBV6-5,NA,TRBJ2-7,NA,14,TGTGCCAGCAGTTACTCCGCTAGCCCCCACGAGCAGTACTTC,CASSYSASPHEQYF
TRBV19,TRBD1,TRBJ1-5,NA,13,TGTGCCAGTAGCGACAGGGAGAATCAGCCCCAGCATTTT,CASSDRENQPQHF
TRBV28,NA,TRBJ1-5,NA,14,TGTGCCAGCAGTACCGGGGGGGCTCGGCAGCCCCAGCATTTT,CASSTGGARQPQHF
TRBV6-1,TRBD1,TRBJ1-1,NA,16,TGTGCCAGCAGTGAAGCGGGACAGGGGGCAGGGACTGAAGCTTTCTTT,CASSEAGQGAGTEAFF
TRBV6-5,NA,TRBJ1-1,NA,14,TGTGCCAGCAGTTCGAGGGGGTATAACACTGAAGCTTTCTTT,CASSSRGYNTEAFF
TRBV7-9,TRBD1,TRBJ2-7,NA,14,TGTGCCAGCAGCCCGTCGACAGGGTGGTACGAGCAGTACTTC,CASSPSTGWYEQYF
TRBV29-1,NA,TRBJ1-1,NA,13,TGCAGCGTTGCTCCCTCTTTGAACACTGAAGCTTTCTTT,CSVAPSLNTEAFF
TRBV7-3,TRBD2,TRBJ2-1,NA,15,TGTGCCAGCAGCTTGGGGACTAGCGGGAGTCATGAGCAGTTCTTC,CASSLGTSGSHEQFF
TRBV28,TRBD1,TRBJ1-1,NA,14,TGTGCCAGCAGATTGACAGGGGGGAACACTGAAGCTTTCTTT,CASRLTGGNTEAFF
TRBV28,NA,TRBJ2-7,few,12,TGTGCCAGCAGGGGAGTAGTCTACGAGCAGTACTTC,CASRGVVYEQYF
TRBV27,TRBD1,TRBJ1-4,NA,16,TGTGCCAGCATGGCCTTCGGACAGGGCGTCGGTGAAAAACTGTTTTTT,CASMAFGQGVGEKLFF
TRBV5-1,TRBD1,TRBJ1-1,once,14,TGCGCCAGCAGCTCCACAGGGGAGAACACTGAAGCTTTCTTT,CASSSTGENTEAFF
TRBV4-2,NA,TRBJ2-3,few,14,TGTGCCAGCAGCCAAATGGGGCACACAGATACGCAGTATTTT,CASSQMGHTDTQYF
TRBV5-4,NA,TRBJ2-5,NA,16,TGTGCCAGCAGATCCTTTTCGGGGAGCGTGGAAGAGACCCAGTACTTC,CASRSFSGSVEETQYF
TRBV6-5,NA,TRBJ1-2,NA,13,TGTGCCAGCACCTCCGGCCGGGCGGGCGGCTACACCTTC,CASTSGRAGGYTF
TRBV27,NA,TRBJ1-5,NA,14,TGTGCCAGCAGTTTGGGCATAGCAGGGCAGCCCCAGCATTTT,CASSLGIAGQPQHF
TRBV6-4,NA,TRBJ2-1,few,13,TGTGCCAGCAGTGACTCACAGGTCAATGAGCAGTTCTTC,CASSDSQVNEQFF
TRBV29-1,NA,TRBJ2-3,NA,14,TGCAGCGTTGTAGTTCCCCTCGAGGCAGATACGCAGTATTTT,CSVVVPLEADTQYF
TRBV28,NA,TRBJ2-5,NA,11,TGTGCCAGCCGGGAACGAGAGACCCAGTACTTC,CASRERETQYF
TRBV27,NA,TRBJ1-2,NA,15,TGTGCCAGCAGTACCCGGGAAGAGCACCCGGGCGGCTACACCTTC,CASSTREEHPGGYTF
TRBV19,TRBD2,TRBJ2-7,NA,14,TGTGCCAGTAGCCCTAGCGGGAGTTACTACGAGCAGTACTTC,CASSPSGSYYEQYF
TRBV21-1,NA,TRBJ1-1,NA,14,TGTGCCAGCAGCAAAAAGTCGGGGATGACTGAAGCTTTCTTT,CASSKKSGMTEAFF
TRBV5-1,NA,TRBJ1-4,NA,15,TGCGCCAGCAGTTTCACAGGAGGGAACAATGAAAAACTGTTTTTT,CASSFTGGNNEKLFF
TRBV5-6,NA,TRBJ2-3,NA,13,TGTGCCAGCAGCTCACATAGCACAGATACGCAGTATTTT,CASSSHSTDTQYF
TRBV5-6,TRBD1,TRBJ1-2,NA,17,TGTGCCAGCAGTCTCTTGGGGACAGGGTCTACGTTCTATGGCTACACCTTC,CASSLLGTGSTFYGYTF
TRBV27,TRBD1,TRBJ2-7,NA,15,TGTGCCAGCAGCTCCCCGGACAGGGCTTCCTACGAGCAGTACTTC,CASSSPDRASYEQYF
TRBV5-1,TRBD2,TRBJ2-3,NA,17,TGCGCCAGCAGCTTGGCGGGAACTAGCGGGAGAACAGATACGCAGTATTTT,CASSLAGTSGRTDTQYF
TRBV5-1,TRBD1,TRBJ2-7,NA,13,TGCGCCAGCCAGGGACAGGGAGACTACGAGCAGTACTTC,CASQGQGDYEQYF
TRBV2,TRBD1,TRBJ2-7,NA,13,TGTGCCAGCAGCGGGACAGGTCCCTACGAGCAGTACTTC,CASSGTGPYEQYF
TRBV6-1,TRBD1,TRBJ1-4,NA,14,TGTGCCAGCAGTGAAGTAGGGGGCACTGAAAAACTGTTTTTT,CASSEVGGTEKLFF
TRBV6-1,NA,TRBJ2-7,NA,14,TGTGCCAGCATTTCCGACCCCAGGACCTACGAGCAGTACTTC,CASISDPRTYEQYF
TRBV7-2,TRBD2,TRBJ2-2,NA,15,TGTGCCAGCAGCGCCGTAGCGGGAGGTGGCGGGGAGCTGTTTTTT,CASSAVAGGGGELFF
TRBV6-5,TRBD1,TRBJ1-2,few,13,TGTGCCAGCAGAGGGACAGTTCTCTCCGGCTACACCTTC,CASRGTVLSGYTF
TRBV6-4,NA,TRBJ2-6,NA,15,TGTGCCAGCAGTGCTCAACTTGGTGGGGCCAACGTCCTGACTTTC,CASSAQLGGANVLTF
TRBV6-5,TRBD1,TRBJ2-5,few,12,TGTGCCATCCGGGACAGACAAGAGACCCAGTACTTC,CAIRDRQETQYF
TRBV28,NA,TRBJ1-4,NA,12,TGTGCCAGCAGTTTGGTCCCGACTCGTATGTTTTTT,CASSLVPTRMFF
TRBV2,NA,TRBJ2-3,few,16,TGTGCCAGCAGGGTACAGGGGAGGCTTAGCACAGATACGCAGTATTTT,CASRVQGRLSTDTQYF
TRBV28,TRBD2,TRBJ2-2,NA,14,TGTGCCAGCAGTTTTAGCGGGAGTAGCGGGGAGCTGTTTTTT,CASSFSGSSGELFF
TRBV11-2,NA,TRBJ2-7,NA,14,TGTGCCAGCAGCTTAGTTGAGGTTACCTACGAGCAGTACTTC,CASSLVEVTYEQYF
TRBV25-1,TRBD1,TRBJ2-3,NA,15,TGTGCCACCTCCGGGACAGGCTATAGCACAGATACGCAGTATTTT,CATSGTGYSTDTQYF
TRBV6-6,NA,TRBJ2-5,NA,13,TGTGCCAGCAGCGGACAGCGAAAAGAGACCCAGTACTTC,CASSGQRKETQYF
TRBV28,NA,TRBJ1-2,NA,15,TGTGCCAGCAGTTTAACAGGGAAGGCTAACTATGGCTACACCTTC,CASSLTGKANYGYTF
TRBV27,NA,TRBJ2-1,NA,15,TGTGCCAGCAGTTCCCCCCAAGAGGGTTACAATGAGCAGTTCTTC,CASSSPQEGYNEQFF
TRBV28,NA,TRBJ1-5,NA,14,TGTGCCAGCAGGCCCCCGGGTAGCAATCAGCCCCAGCATTTT,CASRPPGSNQPQHF
TRBV18,NA,TRBJ2-5,NA,14,TGTGCCAGCTCACCAAGTCCTATCCAAGAGACCCAGTACTTC,CASSPSPIQETQYF
TRBV4-1,TRBD2,TRBJ2-1,NA,15,TGCGCCAGCAGGCTACTAGCGGGAGGTTACAATGAGCAGTTCTTC,CASRLLAGGYNEQFF
TRBV4-2,NA,TRBJ2-1,NA,17,TGTGCCAGCAGCCAGGGAACCGGGACTCCGAAGGGGAATGAGCAGTTCTTC,CASSQGTGTPKGNEQFF